Reported below is one T cell receptor (beta chain). The data were obtained in a study of OX40 agonist ivuxolimab in advanced cancers. Only in-frame clones appear in the TCRdb table, and some are missing; sequencing was by immunoSEQ multiplex PCR. The sample holds 85,000 to 100,000 clones, around 90% seen once. The CDR3 is 14 residues long. Trimming removed 2 bases from V and 7 bases from J; junction bases left unmatched: 6. Germline V gene sequence: CDR1 LNHDA, CDR2 SQIVND (reference sequence). The chain employs TRBV19 and TRBJ2-3; the match to TRBD1 covers 7 bases. Specimen: CD4+ or CD8+ T cells sorted from blood, collected in a trial of the OX40 agonist ivuxolimab. This clonotype originated in an adult with an advanced solid tumor such as melanoma, head and neck, liver or kidney cancer. This chain's CDR3 is CASSISPTGNTQYF. The CDR3 region has the DNA TGTGCCAGTAGTATAAGCCCGACAGGGAATACGCAGTATTTT.